This T cell receptor (beta chain) appears in the sequencing data of a study of blood T cell repertoires in COVID-19. The protocol was immunoSEQ multiplex PCR, while the TCRdb copy is restricted to in-frame clones and leaves out a portion. Of approximately 280,000 clones listed, approximately 88% are singletons. V lost 6 bases and J lost 7; bases outside the gene matches: 9. The CDR3 runs 15 residues. The germline V gene encodes CDR1 MNHNY and CDR2 SVGAGI (reference sequence). The chain combines TRBV6-6 with TRBJ1-6; 7 nucleotides align to TRBD1. The clonotype originates from a man younger than 30 with active or convalescent COVID-19. Source material: peripheral blood. The CDR3 region has the DNA TGTGCCAGCAGAAAATCGGGACAGACCAATTCACCCCTCCACTTT. Translated, it gives CASRKSGQTNSPLHF.